This entry lists 28 T cell receptor beta chains sequenced from one sample in a study of blood T cell repertoires in COVID-19. Here immunoSEQ multiplex PCR was the method, and the copy in TCRdb shows in-frame clones only, minus some. The sample carries about 78,000 clones, more than 60% recorded once. The sequenced material came from peripheral blood. The receptors here all came from a human donor in a cohort sampled during active COVID-19.

The chain combines TRBV5-6 with TRBJ2-4; D uncertain. The V end lost 0 bases, the J end lost 0 bases, and 7 bases lay between the germline ends. Germline CDR1 and CDR2: SGHDT and YYEEEE. The CDR3 has 15 residues. In DNA form, the CDR3 reads TGTGCCAGCAGCTTGGGAACAGTAGCCAAAAACATTCAGTACTTC. Translating gives CASSLGTVAKNIQYF.

This sequence joins TRBV7-6 and TRBJ2-3; 10 positions match TRBD2. This CDR3 has 18 amino acids. The germline gives CDR1 SGHVS, CDR2 FNYEAQ. After removal of 1 base from V and 0 bases from J, the junction contained 7 bases not matched to a gene. CDR3 in DNA: TGTGCCAGCAGCTTAGATAGCGGGGGGCCTCCTAGCACAGATACGCAGTATTTT. Amino acids: CASSLDSGGPPSTDTQYF.

The rearrangement joins TRBV6-5 to TRBJ1-1; 8 bases fit TRBD1. This CDR3 has 14 residues. V trimming: 6 bases; J trimming: 4 bases; junction bases outside the gene matches: 7. In germline, CDR1 is MNHEY, CDR2 SVGAGI. CDR3 coding DNA: TGTGCCAGCAGAACCGGACAGGGAAGCACTGAAGCTTTCTTT. Protein: CASRTGQGSTEAFF.

This clone was seen a handful of times. V gene TRBV5-1 combines with J gene TRBJ1-1; D is uncertain. The CDR3 contains 17 residues. The V and J ends lost 1 base and 1 base respectively, with 17 bases between them. Per germline, CDR1 SGHRS and CDR2 YFSETQ. DNA of the CDR3: TGCGCCAGCAGCTTGCCCCCCTCGGGAGCCCAGAACACTGAAGCTTTCTTT. The encoded protein is CASSLPPSGAQNTEAFF.

V gene TRBV6-5 combines with J gene TRBJ1-2, with TRBD1 identical over 8 bases. Germline trimming cut 6 bases from V and 4 bases from J; bases unmatched to any gene: 10. This CDR3 comprises 15 residues. Germline CDR1 and CDR2: MNHEY and SVGAGI. The CDR3 loop reads CASSKQGGDLYGYTF. In DNA form, the CDR3 reads TGTGCCAGCAGCAAACAGGGGGGGGACCTCTATGGCTACACCTTC.

The chain joins TRBV7-9 to TRBJ2-7, with 7 bases lining up with TRBD2. The CDR3 is 16 residues long. V was clipped by 5 bases and J by 0 bases; unmatched bases: 10. Germline V gene sequence: CDR1 SEHNR, CDR2 FQNEAQ (reference sequence). CDR3 loop: CASSLRGRAGSYEQYF. Here the CDR3 DNA reads TGTGCCAGCAGCCTCAGAGGGAGGGCAGGCTCCTACGAGCAGTACTTC.

The chain uses TRBV21-1 and TRBJ2-5; the table's D call TRBD1 went unverified against the DNA. TRBV21-1 counts as a pseudogene. The CDR3 is 15 residues long. Written as DNA, the CDR3 is TGTGCCAGCAGCCCCCGACAGGGGGTCTTGGAGACCCAGTACTTC. Protein: CASSPRQGVLETQYF.

The rearrangement links TRBV30 to TRBJ1-1; 10 nucleotides agree with TRBD1. The CDR3 extends over 17 amino acids. J lost 0 bases, V lost 5 bases, and 12 bases had no gene match. Germline V gene lookup returns CDR1 GTSNPN and CDR2 SVGIG (reference sequence). Written as DNA, the CDR3 is TGTGCCTGGTTAACGGTCGACAGGGGGCCGGTGAACACTGAAGCTTTCTTT. This translates into CAWLTVDRGPVNTEAFF.

The V gene is TRBV6-6, the J gene TRBJ1-5; 7 bases map to TRBD1. The V and J ends lost 5 bases and 1 base, in that order; junction bases with no gene match: 17. This CDR3 has 19 amino acids. The germline gives CDR1 MNHNY, CDR2 SVGAGI (reference sequence). The CDR3 DNA reads as TGTGCCAGCAGTCGCGGGGGACGTGTGACAGGGCCCAGCAATCAGCCCCAGCATTTT. Translating gives CASSRGGRVTGPSNQPQHF.

The V call is TRBV12-3 or TRBV12-4, the J call TRBJ2-5; no firm D call. V lost 3 bases and J 2 bases, leaving 7 bases between the germline ends. The CDR3 is 13 amino acids. CDR3 region: CASSFRHQETQYF. CDR3 in DNA: TGTGCCAGCAGTTTCAGACATCAAGAGACCCAGTACTTC.

This clone was recorded only once. V is TRBV10-2 and J is TRBJ1-4, with D maybe TRBD1 (5 bases). V was trimmed by 6 bases and J by 8 bases, leaving 19 bases between them. Per germline, CDR1 WSHSY and CDR2 SAAADI. The length of the CDR3 is 15 residues. The CDR3 nucleotides are TGCGCCAGCAGAGACGGACCGGGGGTGGTCGAAAAACTGTTTTTT. Translating gives CASRDGPGVVEKLFF.

The genes are TRBV7-3 and TRBJ2-1, with a weak D call TRBD2 (7 bases). The CDR3 runs 15 residues. In germline, CDR1 is SGHTA, CDR2 FQGTGA. Deletions cut 2 bases from V and 6 bases from J, with 14 bases between. CDR3 residues: CASSLPGGASNEQFF. DNA of the CDR3: TGTGCCAGCAGCTTACCGGGGGGCGCTAGCAATGAGCAGTTCTTC.

This clone has only a few counts. The DNA for the CDR3 is TGCAGCGCCCGAAGAGGACTACGCGAGCAGTACTTC. This codes for CSARRGLREQYF. V is TRBV29-1 and J is TRBJ2-7, with D possibly matching TRBD2 (6 bases). Germline V lookup: CDR1 SQVTM, CDR2 ANQGSEA. The ends were cut back, 7 bases at V and 6 bases at J, with 16 bases in the middle. The length of the CDR3 is 12 residues.

This CDR3 reads CASSYPNPSGGFGGELFF. CDR3 DNA sequence: TGTGCCAGCAGTTACCCCAACCCTAGCGGGGGGTTTGGCGGGGAGCTGTTTTTT. V and J are TRBV6-2 or TRBV6-3 and TRBJ2-2; 11 bases are a match to TRBD2. V lost 2 bases, J lost 7 bases, and 12 bases stayed unmatched. Germline assignment: CDR1 MNHEY and CDR2 SVGEGT. The CDR3 loop spans 18 amino acids.

V and J are TRBV25-1 and TRBJ1-2; 8 nucleotides match TRBD1. In germline, CDR1 is MGHDK, CDR2 SYGVNS. With 0 bases clipped from V and 2 bases from J, the junction kept 8 bases outside the gene matches. The CDR3 extends over 17 amino acids. The CDR3 sequence is CASSEYGRGQRNYGYTF. CDR3 coding DNA: TGTGCCAGCAGTGAATACGGCAGGGGGCAACGGAACTATGGCTACACCTTC.

The gene calls are TRBV30 and TRBJ1-2, with 9 bases aligning to TRBD1. J gave up 5 bases and V 2 bases, and 21 bases lay outside the gene matches. The germline V gene has CDR1 GTSNPN and CDR2 SVGIG (reference sequence). The CDR3 contains 19 residues. CDR3 loop: CAWSSLTGTGLVGLYGYTF. The DNA for the CDR3 is TGTGCCTGGAGTTCATTGACCGGGACAGGGTTGGTGGGACTATATGGCTACACCTTC.

This clone showed up just a few times. The chain couples TRBV6-1 to TRBJ2-7; 8 positions match TRBD1. Germline V CDR1 and CDR2: MNHNS, SASEGT. This CDR3 has 16 amino acids. The V gene end was trimmed by 3 bases and the J gene end by 0 bases; junction bases not matched to a gene: 7. The chain's CDR3 is CASSEAWTGSSYEQYF. As DNA, the CDR3 is TGTGCCAGCAGTGAGGCCTGGACAGGGAGCTCCTACGAGCAGTACTTC.

The chain combines TRBV18 with TRBJ1-4; D gene ambiguous. The length of the CDR3 is 15 residues. The germline V and J ends were trimmed by 2 bases and 8 bases, with 15 bases remaining between them. Germline V gives CDR1 KGHSH, CDR2 LQKENI. CDR3 residues: CASSPSTMNTEKLFF. The CDR3 DNA is TGTGCCAGCTCACCAAGTACAATGAACACGGAAAAACTGTTTTTT.

This sequence joins TRBV3-1 (or the pseudogene TRBV3-2) and TRBJ2-7, with 8 nucleotides matching TRBD1. CDR3 length equals 15 residues. Trimming at V came to 4 bases and at J to 5 bases, leaving 10 bases not matched to a gene. The V gene's germline CDR1 is LGHDT and CDR2 YNNKEL (reference sequence). The CDR3 bases are TGTGCCAGCAGCCCCTCGACAGGGGAGGCCCACGAGCAGTACTTC. Amino acids: CASSPSTGEAHEQYF.

This clone was detected only a few times. CDR3 region: CASSLVRTGGTYEQYF. As DNA, the CDR3 is TGTGCCAGCAGCCTCGTTCGGACAGGGGGCACCTACGAGCAGTACTTC. The chain links TRBV5-6 to TRBJ2-7; 11 bases fit TRBD1. The V gene's germline CDR1 is SGHDT and CDR2 YYEEEE. V lost 4 bases to trimming and J lost 2 bases; unmatched junction nucleotides: 8. The CDR3 is made up of 16 amino acids.

The chain has TRBV5-1 and TRBJ2-7; D call uncertain. The CDR3 length is 14 residues. Germline-derived CDR1 and CDR2 are SGHRS and YFSETQ. With 2 bases removed from V and 3 bases from J, the gap between germline ends came to 12 bases. The CDR3 sequence: CASSFGGGGYEQYF. The CDR3 DNA sequence: TGCGCCAGCAGCTTTGGTGGCGGTGGCTACGAGCAGTACTTC.

The J gene is TRBJ1-2, the V gene TRBV7-2, with 8 bases identical to TRBD1. The CDR3 loop spans 15 amino acids. With V trimmed by 5 bases and J by 2 bases, 7 bases remained unmatched. Germline V gene sequence: CDR1 SGHTA, CDR2 FQGNSA. The CDR3: CASSIRTGSNYGYTF. CDR3 coding DNA: TGTGCCAGCAGCATTCGGACAGGGTCGAACTATGGCTACACCTTC.

The chain links TRBV4-1 to TRBJ2-5, with a tentative D call TRBD2 (6 bases). Trimming shortened V by 4 bases and J by 5 bases, and 20 bases separated the two germline ends. Germline V lookup: CDR1 MGHRA, CDR2 YSYEKL. The CDR3 totals 16 residues. The CDR3 DNA is TGCGCCAGCAGCCCAAGTAGGACTACTAGCCTTGAGACCCAGTACTTC. Its translation: CASSPSRTTSLETQYF.

This chain uses TRBV5-1 with TRBJ1-1, with no clear D. There are 14 residues in the CDR3. Germline loops: CDR1 SGHRS, CDR2 YFSETQ. V lost 1 base and J 0 bases, leaving 7 bases between the germline ends. CDR3 coding DNA: TGCGCCAGCAGCTTGTATACAGTGAACACTGAAGCTTTCTTT. As protein: CASSLYTVNTEAFF.

Written as DNA, the CDR3 is TGTGCCAGCAGCGAGCCCCCAGGCCAGGGGGCGGGGATCGGGGAGCTGTTTTTT. Residues: CASSEPPGQGAGIGELFF. V is TRBV7-9 and J is TRBJ2-2; 8 bases agree with TRBD1. CDR1 and CDR2 from the germline V gene are SEHNR and FQNEAQ (reference sequence). V lost 5 bases, J lost 7 bases, and 18 bases stayed unmatched. The CDR3 has 18 residues.

V gene TRBV9 combines with J gene TRBJ1-4, with a weak D call TRBD1 (6 bases). Germline assignment: CDR1 SGDLS and CDR2 YYNGEE. This CDR3 is 13 amino acids long. V lost 3 bases and J 10 bases, leaving 13 bases between the germline ends. CDR3 residues: CASSATRGAKLFF. CDR3 nucleotide sequence: TGTGCCAGCAGCGCAACCAGGGGCGCAAAACTGTTTTTT.

The chain joins TRBV5-4 to TRBJ1-4, with D possibly TRBD1 on 6 matching bases. This CDR3 is built from 14 residues. Trimming stripped 3 bases from V and 4 bases from J, with 10 bases between. Per the germline V gene, CDR1 is SGHNT and CDR2 is YYREEE (reference sequence). The CDR3 sequence: CASSSDRFNEKLFF. The CDR3 bases are TGTGCCAGCAGCTCGGACAGATTTAATGAAAAACTGTTTTTT.

The chain links TRBV19 to TRBJ1-2; no firm D call. V was pared by 5 bases and J by 2 bases, with 6 bases between. Germline CDR1 reads LNHDA; CDR2 reads SQIVND (reference sequence). The CDR3 extends over 12 amino acids. Written as DNA, the CDR3 is TGTGCCAGTAGTGGTCAGAACTATGGCTACACCTTC. It codes for CASSGQNYGYTF.